Following are 12 T cell receptor beta chains from one sample sequenced in a study of blood T cells in healthy people across ages (dated by TCRdb to 2013 to 2016). Library creation used 5' RACE. A second roughly 7 to 11 cycle PCR used a sample-barcoded 5' primer and a J-beta primer mix. Using fastp trimming at Q25 and MiXCR clonotype assembly, TCRdb reanalyzed the public sequencing data and kept in-frame beta chains. One record per CDR3 amino acid sequence lists the most common genes and DNA. The sample yields fewer than 2 million distinct CDR3 sequences; around 40% were counted once. Together, the top ten hold 23% of the sample. The sequenced sample consisted of blood. Receptors were obtained from a human donor in good health.

The V and J genes are TRBV5-4 and TRBJ2-7, with D possibly matching TRBD2 (5 bases). The last part of the DNA fits TRBJ2-5 better; the J call may be wrong. Germline V gives CDR1 SGHNT, CDR2 YYREEE (reference sequence). The CDR3 has 15 residues. The CDR3 region has the DNA TGTGCCAGCAGCTTAAGACGGGGAGATGGTGAGACCCAGTACTTC. The encoded protein is CASSLRRGDGETQYF.

This rearrangement joins TRBV27 to TRBJ2-5; no clear D. The J call may not be correct, given that the DNA end is closer to TRBJ2-7. CDR1 is MNHEY and CDR2 is SMNVEV in the germline V gene (reference sequence). The CDR3 is 14 amino acids. The chain's CDR3 is CASSFGYPVNEQYF. The CDR3 coding sequence is TGTGCCAGCAGTTTCGGGTACCCTGTAAACGAGCAGTACTTC.

A few counts support this clonotype. This chain connects TRBV4-3 to TRBJ2-7, with D unclear. V gave up 6 bases and J gave up 3 bases, with 21 bases separating them. This CDR3 is 16 amino acids long. Germline assignment: CDR1 LGHNA and CDR2 YSLEER. CDR3 coding DNA: TGCGCCAGCAGAAAGTACTCGGACCGCCTAGACTACGAGCAGTACTTC. Translated, it gives CASRKYSDRLDYEQYF.

V and J are TRBV5-1 and TRBJ1-4; D is unclear. The germline V gene encodes CDR1 SGHRS and CDR2 YFSETQ. CDR3 length: 15 amino acids. V was clipped by 4 bases and J by 0 bases, with 10 bases between them. As DNA, the CDR3 is TGCGCCAGCAGCGACACGGACGCAACTAATGAAAAACTGTTTTTT. It yields the protein CASSDTDATNEKLFF.

The chain links TRBV4-3 to TRBJ1-2; tentative D call: TRBD1 (6 bases). Trimming shortened V by 3 bases and J by 4 bases, and 15 bases separated the two germline ends. Germline V CDR1 and CDR2: LGHNA, YSLEER. The CDR3 contains 15 residues. The CDR3 sequence is CASSQGSTGGYGYTF. DNA of the CDR3: TGCGCCAGCAGCCAGGGCTCGACAGGCGGCTATGGCTACACCTTC.

The V gene is TRBV9, the J gene TRBJ2-4; D gene uncertain. The assigned J gene may be wrong: the sequence end matches TRBJ2-5 better. Germline lookup yields CDR1 SGDLS and CDR2 YYNGEE. The CDR3 is 14 amino acids. CDR3: CASSVEPVQETQYF. Written as DNA, the CDR3 is TGTGCCAGCAGCGTAGAACCGGTACAAGAGACCCAGTACTTC.

The chain couples TRBV4-1 to TRBJ1-4; D is unclear. This CDR3 has 11 residues. Trimming removed 4 bases at V and 10 bases at J, with 7 bases between. CDR1 is MGHRA and CDR2 is YSYEKL in the germline V gene. In nucleotides, the CDR3 is TGCGCCAGCAGCCGAGCGAGAAAACTGTTTTTT. Its protein product is CASSRARKLFF.

This clonotype was counted at least ten times. The chain has TRBV14 and TRBJ2-7, with D hard to call. This CDR3 is built from 12 residues. Trimming took off 3 bases at V and 1 base at J, with 4 bases between the two ends. Germline CDR1 SGHDN, CDR2 FVKESK. CDR3 protein: CASSQRSYEQYF. The CDR3 DNA sequence: TGTGCCAGCAGCCAGAGGTCCTACGAGCAGTACTTC. The variable domain in full, completed from reference TRBV14 and TRBJ2-7, reads EAGVTQFPSHSVIEKGQTVTLRCDPISGHDNLYWYRRVMGKEIKFLLHFVKESKQDESGMPNNRFLAERTGGTYSTLKVQPAELEDSGVYFCASSQRSYEQYFGPGTRLTVT.

This chain joins TRBV30 and TRBJ2-7; possible D gene TRBD1, 6 bases. The CDR3 covers 15 residues. Trimming pared 8 bases from V and 2 bases from J, leaving 22 bases between. CDR1 is GTSNPN and CDR2 is SVGIG in the germline V gene (reference sequence). For the CDR3, the DNA is TGTGCCCAGAGTGTGTTGGGGGCCAGCCCCTACGAGCAGTACTTC. This translates into CAQSVLGASPYEQYF.

V usage is TRBV7-9 and J usage is TRBJ1-4; maybe TRBD1 (6 bases). The germline V gene encodes CDR1 SEHNR and CDR2 FQNEAQ (reference sequence). The CDR3 covers 16 residues. V lost 8 bases and J 4 bases, leaving 20 bases between the germline ends. CDR3 amino acids: CASRNITGILNEKLFF. DNA of the CDR3: TGTGCCAGCCGGAATATCACAGGGATACTTAATGAAAAACTGTTTTTT.

The sample holds a few counts of this clonotype. This chain connects TRBV4-2 to TRBJ2-5; D may be TRBD2 (6 bases). V was pared by 1 base and J by 5 bases, with 14 bases between. Looked up from germline, CDR1 is LGHNA and CDR2 is YNFKEQ. The length of the CDR3 is 15 residues. CDR3 loop: CASSQGRGDFETQYF. The CDR3 DNA follows: TGTGCCAGCAGCCAAGGCAGAGGGGACTTTGAGACCCAGTACTTC.

With regard to this clonotype: A read error may explain this, as a much larger clone is one base away. CDR3 sequence reads: CASRAWGNQPQHF. The CDR3 coding sequence is TGTGCCAGCAGGGCCTGGGGCAATCAGCCCCAGCATTTT. The chain joins TRBV12-3 or TRBV12-4 to TRBJ1-5; D is unclear. V was trimmed by 6 bases and J by 2 bases, leaving 8 bases between them. The CDR3 covers 13 residues.